What follows is one T cell receptor beta chain and its context. Trimming pared 2 bases from V and 7 bases from J, leaving 12 bases between. The CDR3 sequence is 15 residues long. The germline gives CDR1 MNHEY, CDR2 SVGAGI. The source of the sample is a study of blood T cells in healthy people across ages. Through a sample-barcoded 5' primer and a J-beta primer mix, a second PCR was run for about 7 to 12 cycles. At least 2.5 million CDR3-containing paired-end reads were obtained per sample. Each CDR3 protein gets one entry after TCRdb re-called the 5' RACE reads with MiXCR. The sample lists 600,000 to 850,000 distinct CDR3 sequences; 40% to 45% were seen once.

This sequence was found in a woman in her fifties or sixties in good health. This rearrangement joins TRBV6-5 to TRBJ1-6; D is ambiguous. The source material was blood. Here the CDR3 reads CASSYAGAVNSPLHF. CDR3 DNA: TGTGCCAGCAGTTACGCCGGAGCCGTAAATTCACCCCTCCACTTT.